Below, 13 T cell receptor beta chains from the same sample are listed, as sequenced in a study of technical replicates of blood from a handful of donors. Sequenced by immunoSEQ multiplex PCR; TCRdb stores in-frame clones only, minus some. The sample has roughly 15,000 clones; roughly 80% are singletons. The sequencing sample was made of PBMCs. Every receptor here comes from a human donor in good health.

V is TRBV5-8 and J is TRBJ2-7; tentatively, D is TRBD1 (5 bases). Trimming removed 2 bases from V and 3 bases from J, with 12 bases in between. Germline CDR1 reads SGHTS; CDR2 reads YDEGEE. The CDR3 runs to 14 residues. The CDR3 spells CASSLQGVNYEQYF. The CDR3 coding sequence is TGTGCCAGCAGCTTACAAGGGGTGAACTACGAGCAGTACTTC.

This clone was counted only a few times. The rearrangement links TRBV7-2 to TRBJ2-1; 10 bases are a match to TRBD2. V was clipped by 2 bases and J by 6 bases; unmatched bases: 4. CDR1 SGHTA and CDR2 FQGNSA come from the germline V gene. The CDR3 has 15 residues. In DNA, the CDR3 is TGTGCCAGCAGCTTAACTAGCGGGGCCCTCAATGAGCAGTTCTTC. The encoded protein is CASSLTSGALNEQFF.

The rearrangement uses TRBV7-2 and TRBJ2-3; 13 positions agree with TRBD2. The CDR3 has 16 amino acids. In germline, CDR1 is SGHTA, CDR2 FQGNSA. With 2 bases clipped from V and 5 bases from J, the junction kept 4 bases outside the gene matches. CDR3 nucleotides: TGTGCCAGCAGCTTAAGGACTAGCGGGAGAGGAGATACGCAGTATTTT. This codes for CASSLRTSGRGDTQYF.

The chain has TRBV18 and TRBJ1-2; D perhaps matches TRBD1 (6 bases). The CDR3 extends over 16 amino acids. Germline V gene data show CDR1 as KGHSH and CDR2 as LQKENI. V dropped 2 bases and J dropped 3 bases, with 16 bases sitting between them. The CDR3 coding sequence is TGTGCCAGCTCACCAGGGCAGGGGCCCGGGGACTATGGCTACACCTTC. This codes for CASSPGQGPGDYGYTF.

The chain uses TRBV12-1 and TRBJ1-3; the table assigns TRBD1, which was not confirmed against the DNA. TRBV12-1 is tagged as a pseudogene. The CDR3 is 14 residues long. The CDR3 coding sequence is TGTGCCAGCAGCTTGACAGGGTCTGGAAACACCATATATTTT. This encodes CASSLTGSGNTIYF.

This sequence joins TRBV5-1 and TRBJ1-2; unclear D gene. Trimming left V 4 bases short and J 1 base short, with 14 bases between. The CDR3 is made up of 15 amino acids. Germline CDR1 SGHRS, CDR2 YFSETQ. The CDR3 protein is CASSPVGDGNYGYTF. The CDR3 nucleotides are TGCGCCAGCAGCCCGGTCGGGGATGGTAACTATGGCTACACCTTC.

CDR3 bases: TGTGCCAGCAGACCGGGACAGACGAACACTGAAGCTTTCTTT. It encodes CASRPGQTNTEAFF. The V call is TRBV28, the J call TRBJ1-1; 7 bases fit TRBD1. This CDR3 contains 14 residues. Germline trimming cut 6 bases from V and 1 base from J; bases unmatched to any gene: 5. Germline V lookup: CDR1 MDHEN, CDR2 SYDVKM.

The chain is built from TRBV29-1 and TRBJ2-7; no definite D call. Germline V gives CDR1 SQVTM, CDR2 ANQGSEA. CDR3 length: 14 residues. Trimming shortened V by 6 bases and J by 3 bases, and 18 bases separated the two germline ends. The CDR3 DNA is TGCAGCGTCCTAAGGAGAGGAATATTCTACGAGCAGTACTTC. This codes for CSVLRRGIFYEQYF.

J is TRBJ1-1 and V is TRBV21-1; the D call in the table, TRBD1, was not verified against the DNA. TRBV21-1 is termed a pseudogene. The CDR3 extends over 14 amino acids. The CDR3 nucleotides read TGTGCCAGCAGCGCCAACAGGGGGAGCACTGAAGCTTTCTTT. Protein: CASSANRGSTEAFF.

The CDR3, as DNA: TGTGCCAGCAGTGAACAGGTCACCAGCAATCAGCCCCAGCATTTT. Translation gives CASSEQVTSNQPQHF. The chain joins TRBV6-1 to TRBJ1-5, with unresolved D. CDR3 length equals 15 residues. V was shortened by 2 bases and J by 1 base, with 9 bases between the two germline ends. Germline values: CDR1 MNHNS, CDR2 SASEGT.

This chain connects TRBV27 to TRBJ2-1, with 12 bases lining up with TRBD2. Unmatched junction bases numbered 7, after V lost 4 bases and J lost 3 bases. CDR1 is MNHEY, CDR2 SMNVEV, per germline (reference sequence). The CDR3 contains 17 residues. The DNA of the CDR3 is TGTGCCAGCAGTTCCGCCCTACTAGCGGGAGGCTACAATGAGCAGTTCTTC. It codes for CASSSALLAGGYNEQFF.

J is TRBJ2-7 and V is TRBV6-1, with TRBD1 matching 8 bases. The CDR3 spans 14 residues. The junction had 7 bases not matched to a gene; V was cut back by 6 bases and J by 3 bases. Germline V lookup: CDR1 MNHNS, CDR2 SASEGT. CDR3 region: CASSLDREGYEQYF. As DNA, the CDR3 is TGTGCCAGCAGCCTGGACAGGGAAGGCTACGAGCAGTACTTC.

The chain combines TRBV29-1 with TRBJ2-1; D possibly corresponds to TRBD2 (6 bases). Germline CDR1 and CDR2: SQVTM and ANQGSEA. The CDR3 has 14 residues. The V and J ends lost 4 bases and 1 base respectively, with 11 bases between them. The chain's CDR3 is CSVVVLASYNEQFF. The CDR3 coding sequence is TGCAGCGTTGTAGTACTAGCTTCCTACAATGAGCAGTTCTTC.